Presented here are 26 T cell receptor beta chains from one specimen sequenced in a study of Ad26.COV2.S vaccination and SARS-CoV-2 variants. Produced via immunoSEQ multiplex PCR; TCRdb's table is partial and in-frame only. The table has hundreds of thousands of clones, roughly nine tenths seen once; the top ten hold about 1.5%. Treatment of the sample: some 20 received Ad26.COV2.S at low or high dose, single or two shots; about 5 received placebo; per-sample allocation not given. The samples date from day 63 after the first vaccine or placebo injection. The sequencing used peripheral blood, collected in a trial of Ad26.COV2.S vaccine versus placebo. Every receptor here comes from a person between 18 and 65 years old who received the Ad26.COV2.S COVID-19 vaccine or a placebo.

This chain joins TRBV10-1 and TRBJ2-5; the match to TRBD1 covers 9 bases. CDR1 is WNHNN, CDR2 SYGVQD, per germline (reference sequence). Trimming cost V 1 base and J 6 bases; bases outside gene matches: 0. The CDR3 runs 13 residues. The CDR3 reads CASSEYRGQTQYF. CDR3 sequence (DNA): TGCGCCAGCAGTGAGTACAGGGGGCAGACCCAGTACTTC.

The genes are TRBV7-8 and TRBJ2-1, with D unresolved. The V gene lost 4 bases and the J gene lost 0 bases, with 13 bases spanning the gap. Germline CDR1 SGHVS, CDR2 FQNEAQ. There are 16 residues in the CDR3. CDR3 in DNA: TGTGCCAGCAGCTCCCCGGATTACTCCTCCTACAATGAGCAGTTCTTC. It codes for CASSSPDYSSYNEQFF. Using reference TRBV7-8 and TRBJ2-1 for the parts outside the CDR3, the full variable domain is GAGVSQSPRYKVAKRGQDVALRCDPISGHVSLFWYQQALGQGPEFLTYFQNEAQLDKSGLPSDRFFAERPEGSVSTLKIQRTQQEDSAVYLCASSSPDYSSYNEQFFGPGTRLTVL.

The chain is built from TRBV18 and TRBJ1-4; 9 bases match TRBD1. V dropped 1 base and J dropped 8; count of bases not matched to a gene: 8. This CDR3 contains 16 residues. Germline V CDR1 and CDR2: KGHSH, LQKENI. The CDR3 is CASSPLLGTGQEKLFF. In nucleotides, the CDR3 is TGTGCCAGCTCACCACTTTTGGGGACAGGGCAGGAAAAACTGTTTTTT. The full variable domain, rest sourced from reference TRBV18 and TRBJ1-4, is NAGVMQNPRHLVRRRGQEARLRCSPMKGHSHVYWYRQLPEEGLKFMVYLQKENIIDESGMPKERFSAEFPKEGPSILRIQQVVRGDSAAYFCASSPLLGTGQEKLFFGSGTQLSVL.

CDR3 sequence: CASSTGGQKAFF. The CDR3 nucleotides are TGTGCCAGCAGCACAGGGGGCCAGAAAGCTTTCTTT. V usage is TRBV25-1 and J usage is TRBJ1-1; 9 nucleotides line up with TRBD1. The CDR3 length is 12 residues. The germline V gene has CDR1 MGHDK and CDR2 SYGVNS. With 6 bases clipped from V and 9 bases from J, the junction kept 5 bases outside the gene matches.

This clone was seen a few times. The rearrangement uses TRBV18 and TRBJ1-1; D gene unclear. Trimming shortened V by 2 bases and J by 1 base, and 8 bases separated the two germline ends. Germline lookup yields CDR1 KGHSH and CDR2 LQKENI. The length of the CDR3 is 14 residues. CDR3: CASSPKASNTEAFF. The CDR3 DNA sequence: TGTGCCAGCTCACCAAAGGCCTCGAACACTGAAGCTTTCTTT.

This rearrangement joins TRBV30 to TRBJ1-2; tentatively, D is TRBD1 (5 bases). Germline V gene sequence: CDR1 GTSNPN, CDR2 SVGIG (reference sequence). Trimming cost V 4 bases and J 0 bases, with 9 bases left between them. The CDR3 is 13 residues long. The DNA for the CDR3 is TGTGCCTGGATCCCGACAGCTAACTATGGCTACACCTTC. Translated: CAWIPTANYGYTF.

The chain combines TRBV11-2 with TRBJ1-2, with a weak D call TRBD1 (6 bases). This CDR3 region has 13 residues. The ends were cut back, 5 bases at V and 2 bases at J, with 9 bases in the middle. In germline, CDR1 is SGHAT, CDR2 FQNNGV. CDR3 sequence reads: CASSRQENYGYTF. CDR3 coding DNA: TGTGCCAGCAGCCGACAGGAGAACTATGGCTACACCTTC.

This clone was seen only once. One end of the junction fails to match germline, which may point to a read error. The rearrangement links TRBV6-5 to TRBJ1-1; D gene ambiguous. Per germline, CDR1 MNHEY and CDR2 SVGAGI. This CDR3 has 12 residues. The DNA for the CDR3 is TGTGCCAGCAGTTACGCGAACTCTGAAGCTTTCTTT. Amino acids: CASSYANSEAFF.

This sequence joins TRBV19 and TRBJ2-1, with D perhaps TRBD1 (5 bases). The CDR3 covers 13 residues. In germline, CDR1 is LNHDA, CDR2 SQIVND (reference sequence). The V end lost 4 bases, the J end lost 4 bases, and 8 bases lay between the germline ends. The CDR3 DNA sequence: TGTGCCAGTAGTACCCGACAGTACAATGAGCAGTTCTTC. It codes for CASSTRQYNEQFF. Supplemented by reference TRBV19 and TRBJ2-1, the full variable domain reads DGGITQSPKYLFRKEGQNVTLSCEQNLNHDAMYWYRQDPGQGLRLIYYSQIVNDFQKGDIAEGYSVSREKKESFPLTVTSAQKNPTAFYLCASSTRQYNEQFFGPGTRLTVL.

The chain uses TRBV10-3 and TRBJ2-2; D is possibly TRBD2 (7 bases). This CDR3 comprises 16 residues. The germline V and J ends were trimmed by 5 bases and 4 bases, with 17 bases remaining between them. Germline V CDR1 and CDR2: ENHRY, SYGVKD. The CDR3 region has the DNA TGTGCCATCAGTCACCCCGGGGGGCTGCGCACCGGGGAGCTGTTTTTT. It translates to CAISHPGGLRTGELFF.

The gene calls are TRBV25-1 and TRBJ1-1; no firm D call. The CDR3 extends over 12 amino acids. Trimming left V 3 bases short and J 5 bases short, with 7 bases between. Per germline, CDR1 MGHDK and CDR2 SYGVNS. This CDR3 reads CASSDGFTEAFF. The CDR3 nucleotides are TGTGCCAGCAGTGATGGGTTTACTGAAGCTTTCTTT.

This clone is a singleton in its sample. This chain connects TRBV27 to TRBJ2-7; no firm D call. This CDR3 is built from 15 residues. V was pared by 8 bases and J by 2 bases, with 19 bases between. The V gene's germline CDR1 is MNHEY and CDR2 SMNVEV (reference sequence). In DNA, the CDR3 is TGTGCCAGCGCTTGGTACGGGTCACCTGCCTACGAGCAGTACTTC. Residues: CASAWYGSPAYEQYF.

The rearrangement links TRBV30 to TRBJ2-1, with D hard to call. The V gene's germline CDR1 is GTSNPN and CDR2 SVGIG (reference sequence). The V end lost 5 bases, the J end lost 0 bases, and 14 bases lay between the germline ends. The CDR3 extends over 15 amino acids. The CDR3 region is CAWDPLSSSYNEQFF. CDR3 DNA sequence: TGTGCCTGGGACCCGCTCTCCTCCTCCTACAATGAGCAGTTCTTC.

The rearrangement uses TRBV7-2 and TRBJ2-2, with D unclear. This CDR3 comprises 15 residues. CDR1 is SGHTA, CDR2 FQGNSA, per germline. The V and J ends lost 3 bases and 0 bases respectively, with 8 bases between them. The CDR3, as DNA: TGTGCCAGCAGCTTCGCAGCAGCGAACACCGGGGAGCTGTTTTTT. Its translation is CASSFAAANTGELFF.

CDR3 nucleotides: TGCGCCAGCAGCCAAGATCGGAGTCTGGGGGGCTACACCTTC. Its protein is CASSQDRSLGGYTF. This rearrangement joins TRBV4-3 to TRBJ1-2; D ambiguous. CDR1 and CDR2 (germline): LGHNA, YSLEER. The CDR3 runs 14 residues. Trimming removed 0 bases from V and 8 bases from J, with 13 bases in between.

This clone appeared a single time. Other DNA sequences of this sample code for an identical CDR3. J is TRBJ2-7 and V is TRBV18; 11 bases match TRBD2. The V gene end was trimmed by 2 bases and the J gene end by 3 bases; junction bases not matched to a gene: 3. The CDR3 consists of 15 residues. Germline lookup yields CDR1 KGHSH and CDR2 LQKENI. The CDR3 reads CASSPTSGRSYEQYF. The CDR3 bases are TGTGCCAGCTCACCAACTAGCGGGAGAAGCTACGAGCAGTACTTC.

V and J are TRBV3-1 (or the pseudogene TRBV3-2) and TRBJ1-5, with no clear D. There are 14 residues in the CDR3. Germline-derived CDR1 and CDR2 are LGHDT and YNNKEL (reference sequence). Trimming cost V 2 bases and J 2 bases, with 7 bases left between them. Here the CDR3 DNA reads TGTGCCAGCAGCCAATCGCGGGGCAATCAGCCCCAGCATTTT. This encodes CASSQSRGNQPQHF.

The CDR3 DNA follows: TGTGCCAGCAGTTTACAGCCGCTTACGAACACTGAAGCTTTCTTT. It translates to CASSLQPLTNTEAFF. V and J are TRBV27 and TRBJ1-1; D is unresolved. This CDR3 region has 15 residues. With 2 bases removed from V and 1 base from J, the gap between germline ends came to 11 bases. From germline, CDR1 is MNHEY and CDR2 SMNVEV (reference sequence).

CDR3 amino acids: CASSYPLPQQQETQYF. The CDR3 region has the DNA TGTGCCAGCAGCTACCCCCTCCCCCAGCAGCAAGAGACCCAGTACTTC. The chain has TRBV7-9 and TRBJ2-5; D gene ambiguous. The germline V and J ends were trimmed by 4 bases and 2 bases, with 17 bases remaining between them. Per the germline V gene, CDR1 is SEHNR and CDR2 is FQNEAQ (reference sequence). This CDR3 contains 16 residues.

The chain combines TRBV19 with TRBJ2-7, with D hard to call. The CDR3 consists of 14 residues. CDR1 and CDR2 from the germline V gene are LNHDA and SQIVND (reference sequence). V lost 5 bases and J 9 bases, leaving 20 bases between the germline ends. The CDR3 bases are TGTGCCAGTAGTCCTCTGGGAAGGGCCGCACGGCAGTACTTC. Protein product: CASSPLGRAARQYF.

This clone was picked up a small number of times. The V gene is TRBV7-3, the J gene TRBJ1-1; D gene ambiguous. The CDR3 extends over 13 amino acids. Germline CDR1 is SGHTA and CDR2 is FQGTGA. Trimming removed 4 bases at V and 5 bases at J, with 11 bases between. The CDR3, as DNA: TGTGCCAGCAGCTCCTCCCGGAAAACTGAAGCTTTCTTT. Translating it yields CASSSSRKTEAFF.

This chain connects TRBV18 to TRBJ2-5; TRBD2 is a possible D gene (6 bases). Per the germline V gene, CDR1 is KGHSH and CDR2 is LQKENI. This CDR3 is built from 15 residues. Trimming pared 3 bases from V and 4 bases from J, leaving 15 bases between. The CDR3 sequence: CASSPLGGGPETQYF. The CDR3 DNA reads as TGTGCCAGCTCACCTTTGGGGGGAGGACCAGAGACCCAGTACTTC.

A remark on this clone: This sample also contains other DNA sequences that code for the same CDR3. This chain uses TRBV9 with TRBJ1-2, with unresolved D. Trimming left V 0 bases short and J 2 bases short, with 5 bases between. This CDR3 has 13 amino acids. Germline CDR1 reads SGDLS; CDR2 reads YYNGEE. The CDR3 spells CASSVAGNYGYTF. The CDR3 region has the DNA TGTGCCAGCAGCGTAGCCGGCAACTATGGCTACACCTTC.

The rearrangement uses TRBV5-5 and TRBJ2-3, with D possibly matching TRBD2 (5 bases). Germline assignment: CDR1 SGHKS and CDR2 YYEKEE (reference sequence). The V end lost 6 bases, the J end lost 1 base, and 18 bases lay between the germline ends. The CDR3 consists of 16 residues. CDR3 DNA: TGTGCCAGCAACTTAGGGCGGAGTAGCGGCACAGATACGCAGTATTTT. Its protein product is CASNLGRSSGTDTQYF.

This clone was picked up one time. The rearrangement links TRBV5-1 to TRBJ2-1; no reliable D call. The CDR3 loop spans 13 amino acids. CDR1 and CDR2 (germline): SGHRS, YFSETQ. Trimming pared 0 bases from V and 5 bases from J, leaving 6 bases between. The CDR3 DNA reads TGCGCCAGCAGCTTGGACGGCAACAATGAGCAGTTCTTC. Translated, it gives CASSLDGNNEQFF.

The J gene is TRBJ2-5, the V gene TRBV27, with TRBD1 matching over 7 bases. V was clipped by 5 bases and J by 5 bases; unmatched bases: 5. The germline V gene has CDR1 MNHEY and CDR2 SMNVEV (reference sequence). CDR3 length equals 13 residues. The CDR3 is CASSDREAETQYF. The CDR3 nucleotides read TGTGCCAGCAGTGACAGGGAAGCGGAGACCCAGTACTTC.